This T cell receptor (beta chain) is from a study of cytomegalovirus exposure and HLA in healthy donors. PCR amplification relied on 60 Vbeta primers (plus 13 Jbeta primers). Sequenced by immunoSEQ multiplex PCR; TCRdb stores in-frame clones only, minus some. The data show some 200,000 clones, around 75% seen once. Study observations and caveats: V- and J-gene trimming in TCR beta was tied to a missense DCLRE1C variant by an analysis performed later. Researchers left out some V segments, among them TRBV6-2 and TRBV6-3, as indistinguishable.

The V gene lost 4 bases and the J gene lost 7 bases, with 20 bases spanning the gap. There are 15 residues in the CDR3. Looked up from germline, CDR1 is LNHNV and CDR2 is YYDKDF (reference sequence). These donors, healthy bone marrow donors, were studied. Whereas donors were nominally healthy upon sampling, unrecorded immune exposures were probable. On this clone: Its antigen is still unknown.

This clonotype originated in a man aged 35-49 years in good health and CMV-seropositive. Sample: PBMCs. The chain couples TRBV15 to TRBJ2-7, with D possibly TRBD2 on 6 matching bases. The DNA for the CDR3 is TGTGCCACCAGCACCAACGGACGGGAGCCGGGGGAGCAGTACTTC. Translated: CATSTNGREPGEQYF.